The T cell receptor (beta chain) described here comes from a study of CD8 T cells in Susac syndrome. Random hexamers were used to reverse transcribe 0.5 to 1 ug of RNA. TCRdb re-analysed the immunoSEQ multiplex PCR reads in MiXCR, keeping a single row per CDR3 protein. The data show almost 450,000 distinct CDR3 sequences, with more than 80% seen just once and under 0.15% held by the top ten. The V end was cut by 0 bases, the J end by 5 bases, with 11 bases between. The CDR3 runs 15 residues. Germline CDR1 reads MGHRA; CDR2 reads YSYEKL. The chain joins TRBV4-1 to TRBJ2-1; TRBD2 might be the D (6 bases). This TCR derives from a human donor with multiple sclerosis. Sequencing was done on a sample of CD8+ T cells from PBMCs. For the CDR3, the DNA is TGCGCCAGCAGCCAAGACCGCGGGGTCGACAATGAGCAGTTCTTC. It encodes CASSQDRGVDNEQFF.